These T cell receptor beta chains were read from a single sample in a study of radiotherapy plus CTLA-4 blockade in lung cancer. TCRdb's copy holds only in-frame clones and misses some; the assay was immunoSEQ multiplex PCR. The sample consists of 85,000 to 100,000 clones, roughly 70% of them appearing once. The material sequenced was peripheral blood, taken from a patient treated with radiotherapy plus ipilimumab. Source of these receptors: a human donor with non-small cell lung cancer that progressed on radiotherapy plus ipilimumab. CDR3s include the opening cysteine and the closing phenylalanine or tryptophan. Each record gives: D gene, J gene, CDR3 length, V gene, clone size, CDR3 DNA, CDR3 protein. The D gene is left open where the match is weak. Size is stated for part of the rows, as once, few or many counts, or as a class when the clone is expanded.

TRBD1 TRBJ2-3 16 TRBV28 once TGTGCCAGCAGTCCCCGGACAGGTCGGAGCACAGATACGCAGTATTTT CASSPRTGRSTDTQYF
NA TRBJ2-3 17 TRBV28 once TGTGCCAGCAGACCCCACAGGGTTTTATTCAGCACAGATACGCAGTATTTT CASRPHRVLFSTDTQYF
NA TRBJ2-7 15 TRBV15 medium-sized TGTGCCACCAGCAGAGATACCGGCACGGTGGGGGAGCAGTACTTC CATSRDTGTVGEQYF
NA TRBJ2-7 14 TRBV6-5 NA TGTGCCAGCAGTTACTGGCAGGGACTCTACGAGCAGTACTTC CASSYWQGLYEQYF
NA TRBJ1-6 16 TRBV7-9 once TGTGCCAGCAGCTTAATGGGGGTCCCCTATAATTCACCCCTCCACTTT CASSLMGVPYNSPLHF
TRBD1 TRBJ1-4 17 TRBV19 once TGTGCCAGTAGTGCGTCGCGGGACAGGAGCCGAAATGAAAAACTGTTTTTT CASSASRDRSRNEKLFF
TRBD2 TRBJ2-7 18 TRBV9 NA TGTGCCAGCAGCGTAGCCGATGGCCCCGGGACTAGCTCCTACGAGCAGTACTTC CASSVADGPGTSSYEQYF
TRBD1 TRBJ1-2 15 TRBV5-1 NA TGCGCCAGCAGCTTGACGGACAGGGCGGCGGATGGCTACACCTTC CASSLTDRAADGYTF
NA TRBJ1-5 14 TRBV18 few TGTGCCAGCTCGGCCGGGATCCTCAATCAGCCCCAGCATTTT CASSAGILNQPQHF
NA TRBJ1-4 13 TRBV11-2 once TGTGCCAGCAGCTTAGGAGCTGCTGAAAAACTGTTTTTT CASSLGAAEKLFF
NA TRBJ2-7 12 TRBV6-5 NA TGTGCCAGCAGTTATTCCGGGCACGAGCAGTACTTC CASSYSGHEQYF
TRBD1 TRBJ2-5 16 TRBV5-4 NA TGTGCCAGCAGCTTGGTAGGGACAGGGGGCGCAGAGACCCAGTACTTC CASSLVGTGGAETQYF
NA TRBJ1-2 12 TRBV30 few TGTGCCCGAGACTTAAGGGGCTATGGCTACACCTTC CARDLRGYGYTF
NA TRBJ2-7 15 TRBV27 NA TGTGCCAGCAGTTTAACTACGGGACTTACTTCGGAGCAGTACTTC CASSLTTGLTSEQYF
NA TRBJ2-2 19 TRBV7-2 NA TGTGCCAGCAGCTTAAACCCGGCGGGCGTTCTGGTGAACACCGGGGAGCTGTTTTTT CASSLNPAGVLVNTGELFF
TRBD2 TRBJ2-1 13 TRBV9 few TGTGCCAGCAGCTGGACTAGCGGGAATGAGCAGTTCTTC CASSWTSGNEQFF
NA TRBJ2-1 14 TRBV11-3 NA TGTGCCAGCAGCTCTGGGGGCAACTACAATGAGCAGTTCTTC CASSSGGNYNEQFF
TRBD1 TRBJ1-4 16 TRBV2 NA TGTGCCAGCAGTGAAGGAGACAGGGGCGCTCGGGAAAAACTGTTTTTT CASSEGDRGAREKLFF
NA TRBJ2-1 14 TRBV5-5 NA TGTGCCAGCAGTCCGACAGGCTCCTACAATGAGCAGTTCTTC CASSPTGSYNEQFF
TRBD1 TRBJ2-7 18 TRBV5-6 NA TGTGCCAGCAGCTACCGTGTCGGCAGGGGGCGCGAAACCTACGAGCAGTACTTC CASSYRVGRGRETYEQYF
NA TRBJ1-3 14 TRBV7-8 once TGTGCCAGCAGCGCAGGGACAATCGGAAACACCATATATTTT CASSAGTIGNTIYF
NA TRBJ1-3 14 TRBV10-3 NA TGTGCCATCGCCGCAGCGGGCTCTGGAAACACCATATATTTT CAIAAAGSGNTIYF
NA TRBJ2-5 13 TRBV15 once TGTGCCACCAGCTCCGGGGAAGGAGAGACCCAGTACTTC CATSSGEGETQYF
NA TRBJ2-1 13 TRBV29-1 NA TGCAGCGTTGAAACCCCCGGGTTCAATGAGCAGTTCTTC CSVETPGFNEQFF
TRBD2 TRBJ2-3 16 TRBV29-1 NA TGCAGCGTTGATGGGACTAGCGGGAGGGCAGCAGATACGCAGTATTTT CSVDGTSGRAADTQYF
NA TRBJ1-6 14 TRBV25-1 NA TGTGCCAGCAGTGAATCAGGGTCGAATTCACCCCTCCACTTT CASSESGSNSPLHF
TRBD1 TRBJ2-7 14 TRBV5-4 NA TGTGCCAGCAGCTCCTCCAGGGGGTCGGACGAGCAGTACTTC CASSSSRGSDEQYF
NA TRBJ2-5 14 TRBV13 NA TGTGCCAGCAGCTCCGAGACGTCCCGGGAGACCCAGTACTTC CASSSETSRETQYF
NA TRBJ1-2 17 TRBV9 NA TGTGCCAGCAGCGTAAATCCGGGCTCTAGGCAAAACTATGGCTACACCTTC CASSVNPGSRQNYGYTF
TRBD2 TRBJ2-7 17 TRBV7-9 once TGTGCCAGCAGCTCCCCACGGGGCGGGGGACGAGTTCACGAGCAGTACTTC CASSSPRGGGRVHEQYF
NA TRBJ1-5 13 TRBV5-6 NA TGTGCCAGCAGCTGGTGGGGAAATCAGCCCCAGCATTTT CASSWWGNQPQHF
TRBD1 TRBJ1-5 15 TRBV5-1 NA TGCGCCAGCAGCTTACTGACAGGGGGCAATCAGCCCCAGCATTTT CASSLLTGGNQPQHF
NA TRBJ2-7 16 TRBV21-1 NA TGTGCCAGCAGCAAAAAGAAACGGAAGGGATGGAACGAGCAGTACTTC CASSKKKRKGWNEQYF
NA TRBJ2-4 14 TRBV18 NA TGTGCCAGCTCACCAAACGTAGCCAAAAACATTCAGTACTTC CASSPNVAKNIQYF
NA TRBJ1-5 14 TRBV28 NA TGTGCCAGCACTCGGGCAGGGGGCAATCAGCCCCAGCATTTT CASTRAGGNQPQHF
NA TRBJ2-1 16 TRBV5-1 few TGCGCCAGCAGCTGGTCCGGGACGGGATCCTACAATGAGCAGTTCTTC CASSWSGTGSYNEQFF
NA TRBJ2-2 14 TRBV6-5 NA TGTGCCAGCAGACCCGGGGAGGCTAACGGGGAGCTGTTTTTT CASRPGEANGELFF
NA TRBJ1-2 14 TRBV2 NA TGTGCCAGCAGTGACTCGGTGGGTCTCTATGGCTACACCTTC CASSDSVGLYGYTF
NA TRBJ2-7 17 TRBV21-1 few TGTGCCAGCAGCAAATTGTGGGGCAGGGAGTGGCGCTACGAGCAGTACTTC CASSKLWGREWRYEQYF
NA TRBJ1-1 14 TRBV18 NA TGTGCCAGCTCACCCGGCCAGGGGAACACTGAAGCTTTCTTT CASSPGQGNTEAFF
NA TRBJ2-7 14 TRBV6-1 NA TGTGCCAGCAGAACAACCGGGACATTCTACGAGCAGTACTTC CASRTTGTFYEQYF
TRBD2 TRBJ2-7 14 TRBV6-5 NA TGTGCCAGCAGTGAGCTGCTAGCGGGCTACGAGCAGTACTTC CASSELLAGYEQYF
NA TRBJ2-1 12 TRBV2 NA TGTGCCAGCAACCCTAATTACAATGAGCAGTTCTTC CASNPNYNEQFF
NA TRBJ2-3 14 TRBV7-3 NA TGTGCCAGCAGCCCCGCAGGGGGCACAGATACGCAGTATTTT CASSPAGGTDTQYF
NA TRBJ2-2 13 TRBV11-2 NA TGTGCCAGCAGCTTTAGAGGGGAGGGGGAGCTGTTTTTT CASSFRGEGELFF
TRBD2 TRBJ2-5 15 TRBV9 NA TGTGCCAGCAGCGTAGGTGGTAGCGGGAGAGAGACCCAGTACTTC CASSVGGSGRETQYF
NA TRBJ2-7 13 TRBV6-5 NA TGTGCCAGCAGCCTCGGGTCCCTAAGGGAGCAGTACTTC CASSLGSLREQYF
TRBD2 TRBJ2-3 16 TRBV5-1 NA TGCGCCAGCAGCTTGGGCGGGGGGCCGGGCACAGATACGCAGTATTTT CASSLGGGPGTDTQYF
NA TRBJ1-5 13 TRBV30 NA TGTGCCTGGGGTAGGGAAAGCAATCAGCCCCAGCATTTT CAWGRESNQPQHF
NA TRBJ1-3 16 TRBV7-2 NA TGTGCCAGCAGCTTCCTTAATCTATTCTCTGGAAACACCATATATTTT CASSFLNLFSGNTIYF
NA TRBJ1-1 11 TRBV6-6 NA TGTGCCAGCACTTCGGTCGGTGAAGCTTTCTTT CASTSVGEAFF
TRBD1 TRBJ2-2 17 TRBV7-9 NA TGTGCCAGTTTAGGACAGGCCGTCACGCTCAACACCGGGGAGCTGTTTTTT CASLGQAVTLNTGELFF
NA TRBJ1-5 14 TRBV28 NA TGTGCCAGCACCCCTCAGGGAGGGGCATTGTCCCAGCATTTT CASTPQGGALSQHF